This paragraph reports one T cell receptor (beta chain). CDR3-region Arm-PCR and iRepertoire HTBI primers produced the TCR beta libraries. One entry per CDR3 protein results from TCRdb running MiXCR on the multiplex PCR reads. The table has roughly 440,000 distinct CDR3 sequences, roughly 15% seen once. The junction had 9 bases not matched to a gene; V was cut back by 1 base and J by 0 bases. Germline V gene sequence: CDR1 SGHTA, CDR2 FQGNSA. This CDR3 is built from 18 residues. These data come from a study of regulatory T cells in long-lasting Graves disease. Time point: newly diagnosed GD, antithyroid drugs for less than 3 months. RNA extracted from PBMCs served as the sequencing template. From an endocrinology department in Xi'an, China, came the patients. The sample was also reused in another study, on T cells in Graves' hyperthyroidism and ophthalmopathy.

J is TRBJ2-4 and V is TRBV7-2, with TRBD1 identical over 7 bases. Here the sequenced sample was peripheral blood mononuclear cells (PBMCs), taken at new diagnosis, from a patient treated with antithyroid drugs. This TCR derives from a woman in her late teens or twenties with Graves disease. This chain's CDR3 is CASSLGGTVFLAKNIQYF. The CDR3 region has the DNA TGTGCCAGCAGCTTAGGGGGGACAGTTTTTCTAGCCAAAAACATTCAGTACTTC.